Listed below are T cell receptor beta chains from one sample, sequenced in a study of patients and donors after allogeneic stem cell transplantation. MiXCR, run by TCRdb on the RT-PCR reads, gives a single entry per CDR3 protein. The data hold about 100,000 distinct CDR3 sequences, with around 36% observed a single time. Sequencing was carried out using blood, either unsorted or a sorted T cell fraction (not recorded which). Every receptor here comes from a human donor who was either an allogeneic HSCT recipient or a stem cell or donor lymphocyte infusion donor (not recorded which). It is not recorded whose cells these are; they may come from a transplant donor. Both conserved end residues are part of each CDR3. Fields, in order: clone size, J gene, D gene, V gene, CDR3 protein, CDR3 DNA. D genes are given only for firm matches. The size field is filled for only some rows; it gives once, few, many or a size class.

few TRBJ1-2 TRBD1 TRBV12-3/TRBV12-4 CASSLRGTGYGYTF TGTGCCAGCAGTCTAAGGGGGACAGGCTATGGCTACACCTTC
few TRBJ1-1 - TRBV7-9 CASSPPVFLAANTEAFF TGTGCCAGCAGCCCCCCCGTCTTCCTCGCGGCGAACACTGAAGCTTTCTTT
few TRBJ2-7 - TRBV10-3 CAISVLRNQTSYEQYF TGTGCCATCAGTGTGTTGAGGAATCAAACCAGCTACGAGCAGTACTTC
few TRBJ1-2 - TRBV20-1 CSARLTGYGYTF TGCAGTGCTCGCCTGACAGGTTACGGCTACACCTTC
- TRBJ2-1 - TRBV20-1 CSASRQKGYNEQFF TGCAGTGCTAGTAGACAAAAGGGTTACAATGAGCAGTTCTTC
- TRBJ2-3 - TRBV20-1 CSAIGRSVDTQYF TGCAGTGCTATCGGGAGATCGGTAGATACGCAGTATTTT
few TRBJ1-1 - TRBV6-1 CASSGGRGTEAFF TGTGCCAGCAGCGGGGGGAGGGGCACTGAAGCTTTCTTT
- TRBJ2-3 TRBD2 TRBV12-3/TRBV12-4 CASSRAGGADTQYF TGTGCCAGCAGTCGTGCGGGAGGGGCAGATACGCAGTATTTT
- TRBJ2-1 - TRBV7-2 CASSTRTSSYNEQFF TGTGCCAGCAGCACCCGCACCAGCTCCTACAATGAGCAGTTCTTC
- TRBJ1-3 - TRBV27 CASSPSVQSPGNTIYF TGTGCCAGCAGTCCTTCTGTCCAGTCACCTGGAAACACCATATATTTT
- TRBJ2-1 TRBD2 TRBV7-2 CASPGLASPEPFF TGTGCCAGCCCGGGACTAGCTTCCCCGGAACCGTTCTTC
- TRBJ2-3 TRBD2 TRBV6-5 CASSYRGLETDTQYF TGTGCCAGCAGTTACCGGGGACTAGAAACAGATACGCAGTATTTT
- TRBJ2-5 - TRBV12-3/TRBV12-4 CASSMGETGETQYF TGTGCCAGCAGCATGGGGGAGACTGGTGAGACCCAGTACTTC
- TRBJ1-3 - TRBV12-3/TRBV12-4 CASKGRPNSGNTIYF TGTGCCAGCAAGGGGAGGCCCAACTCTGGAAACACCATATATTTT
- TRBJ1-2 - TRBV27 CASSLSGGPAYGYTF TGTGCCAGCAGTTTATCCGGGGGACCTGCCTATGGCTACACCTTC
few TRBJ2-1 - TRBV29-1 CSVEGGQGINNEQFF TGCAGCGTTGAAGGCGGCCAGGGGATTAACAATGAGCAGTTCTTC
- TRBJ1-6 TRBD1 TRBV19 CASSPRQGKVSPLHF TGTGCCAGTAGTCCCCGACAGGGAAAGGTTTCACCCCTCCACTTT
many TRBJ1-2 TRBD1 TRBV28 CASSTTGPYGYTF TGTGCCAGCAGCACGACAGGGCCTTATGGCTACACCTTC
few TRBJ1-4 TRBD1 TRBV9 CASSSRQGANEKLFF TGTGCCAGCAGCTCCCGACAGGGAGCTAATGAAAAACTGTTTTTT
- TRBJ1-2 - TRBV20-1 CSARDTALDYGYTF TGCAGTGCTAGAGATACAGCACTAGACTATGGCTACACCTTC
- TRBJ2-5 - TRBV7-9 CASTLGSPAPQETQYF TGTGCCAGCACTTTGGGATCTCCAGCCCCTCAAGAGACCCAGTACTTC
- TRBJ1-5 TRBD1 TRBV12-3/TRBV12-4 CASSPDRAGNQPQHF TGTGCCAGCAGTCCGGACAGGGCAGGCAATCAGCCCCAGCATTTT
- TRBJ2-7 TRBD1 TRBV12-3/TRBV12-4 CASSLGQGPYEQYF TGTGCCAGCAGTTTGGGACAGGGGCCCTACGAGCAGTACTTC
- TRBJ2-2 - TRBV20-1 CSASSAQKNTGELFF TGCAGTGCTAGTTCGGCCCAGAAGAACACCGGGGAGCTGTTTTTT
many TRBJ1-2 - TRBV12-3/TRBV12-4 CASSSDRTAYGYTF TGTGCCAGCAGTTCGGACAGAACGGCCTATGGCTACACCTTC
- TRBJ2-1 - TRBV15 CATSRDVEGGEQFF TGTGCCACCAGCAGAGATGTGGAGGGTGGCGAGCAGTTCTTC
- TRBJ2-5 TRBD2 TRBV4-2 CASSRKGLVIETQYF TGTGCCAGCAGCCGCAAGGGACTAGTAATCGAGACCCAGTACTTC
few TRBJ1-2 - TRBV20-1 CSAQGNYGYTF TGCAGTGCCCAGGGGAACTATGGCTACACCTTC
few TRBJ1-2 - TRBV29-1 CSVTDNYGYTF TGCAGCGTTACGGATAACTATGGCTACACCTTC
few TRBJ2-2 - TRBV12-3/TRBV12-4 CATRPSLGNTGELFF TGTGCCACCCGGCCCAGTTTGGGGAACACCGGGGAGCTGTTTTTT
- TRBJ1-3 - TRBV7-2 CASSSDGLSGNTIYF TGTGCCAGCAGCTCGGACGGTCTCTCTGGAAACACCATATATTTT
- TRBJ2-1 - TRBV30 CAWSEGSRPYNEQFF TGTGCCTGGAGTGAAGGTAGTAGGCCCTACAATGAGCAGTTCTTC
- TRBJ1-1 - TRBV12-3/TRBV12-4 CASIQGVTNTEAFF TGTGCCAGCATACAGGGTGTGACGAACACTGAAGCTTTCTTT
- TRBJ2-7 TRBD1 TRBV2 CASSYRGPVEQYF TGTGCCAGCAGTTACAGGGGGCCGGTCGAGCAGTACTTC
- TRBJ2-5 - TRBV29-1 CSVEELQETQYF TGCAGCGTTGAGGAACTCCAAGAGACCCAGTACTTC
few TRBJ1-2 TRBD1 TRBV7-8 CASSFGQGHTF TGTGCCAGCAGCTTCGGACAGGGCCACACCTTC
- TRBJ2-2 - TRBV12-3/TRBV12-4 CASSLPVMAPGELFF TGTGCCAGCAGTTTACCAGTTATGGCTCCCGGGGAGCTGTTTTTT
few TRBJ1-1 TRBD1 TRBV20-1 CSAPGQGFVAFF TGCAGTGCTCCGGGACAGGGATTTGTCGCTTTCTTT
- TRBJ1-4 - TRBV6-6 CASCYFGGSGTELFF TGTGCCAGCTGTTACTTCGGGGGTTCCGGGACCGAACTGTTTTTT
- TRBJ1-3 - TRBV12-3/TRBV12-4 CASRPYGPTIYF TGTGCCAGCAGGCCGTACGGGCCCACCATATATTTT
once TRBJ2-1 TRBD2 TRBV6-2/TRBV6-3 CASSTRLAGPVDEQFF TGTGCCAGCAGTACGCGACTAGCGGGTCCCGTCGATGAGCAGTTCTTC
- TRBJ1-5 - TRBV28 CAVIENSNQPQHF TGTGCGGTGATAGAGAATAGCAATCAGCCCCAGCATTTT
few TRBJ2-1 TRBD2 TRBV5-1 CASSRTSGPYNEQFF TGCGCCAGCAGTCGAACTAGCGGGCCCTACAATGAGCAGTTCTTC
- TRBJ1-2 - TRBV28 CASSLYQSPPGYTF TGTGCCAGCAGTTTATACCAGTCCCCCCCGGGCTACACCTTC
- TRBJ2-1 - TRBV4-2 CASSQVQAETYNEQFF TGTGCCAGCAGCCAAGTTCAAGCGGAGACTTACAATGAGCAGTTCTTC
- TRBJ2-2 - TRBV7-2 CASSLTLFGELFF TGTGCCAGCAGCTTAACGCTTTTCGGGGAGCTGTTTTTT
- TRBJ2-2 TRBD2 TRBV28 CASSPVAGGQTGELFF TGTGCCAGCAGTCCCGTAGCGGGAGGGCAAACCGGGGAGCTGTTTTTT
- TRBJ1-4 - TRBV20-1 CSARAHRGDEKLFF TGCAGTGCTAGAGCCCATAGGGGGGATGAAAAACTGTTTTTT
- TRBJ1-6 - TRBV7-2 CASSPRAGPNSPLHF TGTGCCAGCAGTCCTAGGGCGGGGCCTAATTCACCCCTCCACTTT
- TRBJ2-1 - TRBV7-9 CASSLDGSGLPYNEQFF TGTGCCAGCAGCTTAGACGGAAGCGGGTTACCCTACAATGAGCAGTTCTTC
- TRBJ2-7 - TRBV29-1 CSVEGHTYEQYF TGCAGCGTGGAAGGACACACCTACGAGCAGTACTTC
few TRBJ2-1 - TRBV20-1 CSASADEQFF TGCAGTGCTAGCGCGGATGAGCAGTTCTTC
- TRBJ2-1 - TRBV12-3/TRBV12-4 CASSPQGRELFF TGTGCCAGCAGTCCCCAGGGGCGGGAACTGTTCTTC
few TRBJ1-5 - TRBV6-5 CASSRWPWGGQPQHF TGTGCCAGCAGCCGCTGGCCCTGGGGAGGGCAGCCCCAGCATTTT
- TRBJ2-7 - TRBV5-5 CASSLLLASYEQYF TGTGCCAGCAGCTTGTTACTGGCCTCCTACGAGCAGTACTTC